The next 20 T cell receptor beta chains were all read from a single sample in a study of blood T cells in healthy people across ages. Then a second PCR, running roughly 7 to 11 cycles, was carried out with a sample-barcoded 5' primer and a J-beta primer mix. From the 5' RACE reads, TCRdb called clonotypes with MiXCR, one entry per CDR3 protein. The sample has 1.8 million or so distinct CDR3 sequences; around 42% are singletons. The sample was blood. The receptors stem from a human donor in good health.

This clonotype was counted a few times. The chain joins TRBV24-1 to TRBJ2-1; 12 positions agree with TRBD2. Unmatched junction bases numbered 3, after V lost 4 bases and J lost 3 bases. The CDR3 runs to 16 residues. Germline V gives CDR1 KGHDR, CDR2 SFDVKD. CDR3 in DNA: TGTGCCACCAGTGACCCTAGCGGGGGGGACTACAATGAGCAGTTCTTC. It codes for CATSDPSGGDYNEQFF.

The V and J genes are TRBV7-2 and TRBJ2-3, with D perhaps matching TRBD1 (6 bases). Trimming left V 2 bases short and J 0 bases short, with 9 bases between. The CDR3 sequence is 15 residues long. Germline loops: CDR1 SGHTA, CDR2 FQGNSA. CDR3: CASSLWDTSTDTQYF. Written as DNA, the CDR3 is TGTGCCAGCAGCTTATGGGACACCAGCACAGATACGCAGTATTTT.

This clonotype came up a few times. The chain carries TRBV28 and TRBJ2-5; tentative D call: TRBD2 (7 bases). Germline lookup yields CDR1 MDHEN and CDR2 SYDVKM. This CDR3 comprises 15 residues. Trimming took off 7 bases at V and 5 bases at J, with 20 bases between the two ends. DNA for the CDR3: TGTGCCAGCAACTACCGTAGGGGGGGGCGGGAGACCCAGTACTTC. It encodes CASNYRRGGRETQYF.

This clonotype has a handful of counts. The chain couples TRBV7-2 to TRBJ1-5; no definite D call. V gave up 6 bases and J gave up 9 bases, with 18 bases separating them. Germline V gives CDR1 SGHTA, CDR2 FQGNSA. The CDR3 covers 14 residues. CDR3 region: CASSQEGGALPQHF. The DNA of the CDR3 is TGTGCCAGCAGTCAAGAGGGAGGCGCCTTGCCCCAGCATTTT.

The genes are TRBV20-1 and TRBJ1-5; D uncertain. V was trimmed by 5 bases and J by 0 bases, leaving 11 bases between them. CDR3 length equals 14 residues. Germline lookup yields CDR1 DFQATT and CDR2 SNEGSKA (reference sequence). The CDR3 DNA reads TGCAGTGCTCTCCGAATTGGTAGCAATCAGCCCCAGCATTTT. The encoded protein is CSALRIGSNQPQHF.

In this sample, this clonotype turned up a few times. The V gene is TRBV19, the J gene TRBJ1-2; tentative D call: TRBD1 (6 bases). This CDR3 has 13 amino acids. Trimming pared 4 bases from V and 4 bases from J, leaving 10 bases between. In germline, CDR1 is LNHDA, CDR2 SQIVND (reference sequence). In DNA, the CDR3 is TGTGCCAGTAGTACCGGGACATTCTATGGCTACACCTTC. Its translation: CASSTGTFYGYTF.

The chain combines TRBV15 with TRBJ2-1; TRBD2 matches at 9 bases. The ends lost 6 bases at V and 5 bases at J; junction bases unmatched: 11. The CDR3 covers 16 residues. From germline, CDR1 is LNHNV and CDR2 YYDKDF (reference sequence). In nucleotides, the CDR3 is TGTGCCACCAGAGGGGTGGGACTAGCTCACCACAATGAGCAGTTCTTC. It encodes CATRGVGLAHHNEQFF. The complete variable domain, with remaining parts taken from reference TRBV15 and TRBJ2-1, reads DAMVIQNPRYQVTQFGKPVTLSCSQTLNHNVMYWYQQKSSQAPKLLFHYYDKDFNNEADTPDNFQSRRPNTSFCFLDIRSPGLGDTAMYLCATRGVGLAHHNEQFFGPGTRLTVL.

This clonotype was recorded a few times. This chain uses TRBV28 with TRBJ2-3; D might be TRBD1 (5 bases). This CDR3 region has 15 residues. Between the trimmed V and J ends, which lost 3 bases and 1 base, there was a span of 11 bases. Per germline, CDR1 MDHEN and CDR2 SYDVKM. CDR3 DNA: TGTGCCAGCAGTTTGACAGTTCCTGGCACAGATACGCAGTATTTT. This codes for CASSLTVPGTDTQYF.

This clonotype was seen a handful of times. The chain is built from TRBV28 and TRBJ2-1, with D maybe TRBD2 (6 bases). CDR1 MDHEN and CDR2 SYDVKM come from the germline V gene. The CDR3 runs 16 residues. The ends were cut back, 6 bases at V and 0 bases at J, with 15 bases in the middle. The CDR3 reads CASSSPDGGSYNEQFF. The DNA of the CDR3 is TGTGCCAGCAGCTCTCCGGACGGGGGCTCCTACAATGAGCAGTTCTTC.

The rearrangement joins TRBV14 to TRBJ2-1; D is possibly TRBD1 (5 bases). The length of the CDR3 is 17 residues. The germline V gene encodes CDR1 SGHDN and CDR2 FVKESK. Trimming removed 4 bases from V and 4 bases from J, with 20 bases in between. The CDR3 DNA reads TGTGCCAGCAGCCCGCAAGGACATATGCTACCATACAATGAGCAGTTCTTC. The encoded protein is CASSPQGHMLPYNEQFF.

The genes are TRBV7-2 and TRBJ2-3; D is unresolved. The CDR3 extends over 15 amino acids. The germline gives CDR1 SGHTA, CDR2 FQGNSA. Between the trimmed V and J ends, which lost 2 bases and 2 bases, there was a span of 11 bases. Here the CDR3 reads CASSLSTWSTDTQYF. The CDR3 DNA sequence: TGTGCCAGCAGCTTATCTACTTGGTCCACAGATACGCAGTATTTT.

In regard to this clonotype: A much larger clone lies a single base off, so this may be a read error. This rearrangement joins TRBV5-1 to TRBJ2-1; maybe TRBD1 (6 bases). The J call is in doubt because the DNA end fits TRBJ2-7 better. The CDR3 is made up of 14 amino acids. Germline CDR1 SGHRS, CDR2 YFSETQ. The CDR3, as DNA: TGCGCCAGCAGCTTGGAGACAGGTAACTACGAGCAGTACTTC. It translates to CASSLETGNYEQYF.

The chain uses TRBV28 and TRBJ2-3; TRBD1 matches 7 bases. The CDR3 is 12 amino acids. Germline CDR1 is MDHEN and CDR2 is SYDVKM. Unmatched junction bases numbered 7, after V lost 6 bases and J lost 10 bases. Here the CDR3 reads CASRPQGKAQYF. The CDR3 DNA is TGTGCCAGCAGACCACAGGGGAAGGCGCAGTATTTT.

The chain combines TRBV7-9 with TRBJ2-3, with TRBD1 matching 9 bases. Per germline, CDR1 SEHNR and CDR2 FQNEAQ (reference sequence). The CDR3 length is 16 residues. Losses at the gene ends were 3 bases for V and 4 bases for J; bases not matched to a gene: 8. The CDR3 protein is CASSLGNRGQSDTQYF. CDR3 coding DNA: TGTGCCAGCAGCTTGGGGAACAGGGGGCAATCAGATACGCAGTATTTT.

There are a few counts of this clonotype. The chain uses TRBV12-3 or TRBV12-4 and TRBJ2-7; no reliable D call. V was clipped by 6 bases and J by 7 bases, with 16 bases between them. The CDR3 loop spans 13 amino acids. The CDR3 loop reads CASSPYMVYEQYF. The DNA for the CDR3 is TGTGCCAGCAGCCCTTACATGGTCTATGAGCAGTACTTC.

The rearrangement links TRBV5-1 to TRBJ2-1; D gene uncertain. CDR1 is SGHRS, CDR2 YFSETQ, per germline. The CDR3 length is 15 residues. Between the trimmed V and J ends, which lost 0 bases and 6 bases, there was a span of 13 bases. The CDR3 reads CASSLGLQAFNEQFF. The CDR3 nucleotides are TGCGCCAGCAGCTTGGGGCTCCAGGCGTTCAATGAGCAGTTCTTC.

This clonotype was found a few times. This chain links TRBV28 with TRBJ2-3; no clear D. Germline V gene data show CDR1 as MDHEN and CDR2 as SYDVKM. The CDR3 totals 14 residues. V was clipped by 2 bases and J by 4 bases, with 10 bases between them. DNA of the CDR3: TGTGCCAGCAGTTTAGTGAGTACGGCAGATACGCAGTATTTT. Residues: CASSLVSTADTQYF.

The table lists this clonotype with a few counts. J is TRBJ2-5 and V is TRBV7-2; D uncertain. Germline CDR1 reads SGHTA; CDR2 reads FQGNSA. Trimming pared 0 bases from V and 4 bases from J, leaving 15 bases between. The length of the CDR3 is 16 residues. DNA of the CDR3: TGTGCCAGCAGCTTAGCGCGGAACCGTTGGGGAGAGACCCAGTACTTC. Translating it yields CASSLARNRWGETQYF.

This chain connects TRBV15 to TRBJ2-1; tentatively, D is TRBD2 (5 bases). V dropped 0 bases and J dropped 7 bases, with 7 bases sitting between them. Germline V CDR1 and CDR2: LNHNV, YYDKDF (reference sequence). The CDR3 runs 13 residues. The DNA of the CDR3 is TGTGCCACCAGCAGAGACGGGAAAAATGAGCAGTTCTTC. Encoded protein: CATSRDGKNEQFF.

The V and J genes are TRBV4-3 and TRBJ1-2, with 7 bases that match TRBD1. The germline gives CDR1 LGHNA, CDR2 YSLEER. The CDR3 runs to 15 residues. V shed 2 bases and J 2 bases; nucleotides not matched to a gene: 5. CDR3: CASSQSSTGNYGYTF. The CDR3 region has the DNA TGCGCCAGCAGCCAATCCTCGACAGGGAACTATGGCTACACCTTC.